The next 27 T cell receptor beta chains were all read from a single sample in a study of blood T cell repertoires in COVID-19. Here immunoSEQ multiplex PCR was the method, and the copy in TCRdb shows in-frame clones only, minus some. This table holds fewer than 300,000 clones, about 89% found once. Sequencing was done on a sample of peripheral blood. The receptors stem from a young man with acute or convalescent COVID-19.

The chain uses TRBV19 and TRBJ1-6; 8 bases match TRBD1. V lost 5 bases to trimming and J lost 10 bases; unmatched junction nucleotides: 10. The CDR3 loop spans 15 amino acids. The germline V gene has CDR1 LNHDA and CDR2 SQIVND (reference sequence). CDR3 coding DNA: TGTGCCAGTAGTCAGGGGGCGCCGGGCAGATCACCCCTCCACTTT. Residues: CASSQGAPGRSPLHF. The whole variable domain, filled in from reference TRBV19 and TRBJ1-6, reads DGGITQSPKYLFRKEGQNVTLSCEQNLNHDAMYWYRQDPGQGLRLIYYSQIVNDFQKGDIAEGYSVSREKKESFPLTVTSAQKNPTAFYLCASSQGAPGRSPLHFGNGTRLTVT.

The chain has TRBV5-1 and TRBJ2-3; TRBD2 aligns across 10 bases. The germline CDR1 and CDR2 sequences are SGHRS and YFSETQ. This CDR3 is built from 17 residues. Trimming cost V 0 bases and J 5 bases; bases outside gene matches: 9. The CDR3 region is CASSLGSAGGPVDTQYF. The CDR3 DNA reads as TGCGCCAGCAGCTTGGGATCAGCGGGGGGGCCAGTAGATACGCAGTATTTT.

This chain uses TRBV5-1 with TRBJ2-5; 9 bases map to TRBD2. Trimming at V came to 6 bases and at J to 5 bases, leaving 8 bases not matched to a gene. Germline V gives CDR1 SGHRS, CDR2 YFSETQ. This CDR3 spans 14 amino acids. The CDR3 region is CASTLAGHTETQYF. The CDR3 bases are TGCGCCAGCACCCTAGCGGGGCACACGGAGACCCAGTACTTC.

The chain employs TRBV29-1 and TRBJ1-1; unclear D gene. Trimming pared 1 base from V and 1 base from J, leaving 4 bases between. The CDR3 loop spans 12 amino acids. Germline assignment: CDR1 SQVTM and CDR2 ANQGSEA. The CDR3 loop is CSVEVRNTEAFF. As DNA, the CDR3 is TGCAGCGTTGAAGTCAGGAACACTGAAGCTTTCTTT.

The CDR3 protein is CSSSRGTGGGYTF. For the CDR3, the DNA is TGCAGCTCCAGTCGCGGGACAGGGGGTGGCTACACCTTC. J is TRBJ1-2 and V is TRBV29-1; 11 bases align to TRBD1. J gave up 7 bases and V 8 bases, and 9 bases lay outside the gene matches. This CDR3 is 13 amino acids long. Germline assignment: CDR1 SQVTM and CDR2 ANQGSEA.

This clone was seen only once. This chain joins TRBV10-2 and TRBJ1-6; unclear D gene. There are 14 residues in the CDR3. V lost 7 bases and J 9 bases, leaving 16 bases between the germline ends. In germline, CDR1 is WSHSY, CDR2 SAAADI. The CDR3 reads CASMVEGGRSPLHF. CDR3 DNA: TGCGCCAGCATGGTTGAGGGAGGTCGTTCACCCCTCCACTTT.

This clone was seen a single time. This sequence joins TRBV25-1 and TRBJ1-2; 10 nucleotides match TRBD1. This CDR3 comprises 14 residues. The ends lost 6 bases at V and 4 bases at J; junction bases unmatched: 5. Germline CDR1 is MGHDK and CDR2 is SYGVNS. CDR3 amino acids: CASSPGQGIYGYTF. The CDR3 coding sequence is TGTGCCAGCAGCCCGGGACAGGGGATCTATGGCTACACCTTC.

The rearrangement links TRBV4-1 to TRBJ2-5; 8 bases fit TRBD1. This CDR3 region has 15 residues. Germline-derived CDR1 and CDR2 are MGHRA and YSYEKL. V gave up 3 bases and J gave up 3 bases; unmatched junction bases: 6. The CDR3 bases are TGCGCCAGCAGCCAGACTGGGACAGGTAAAGAGACCCAGTACTTC. It is translated as CASSQTGTGKETQYF.

The V call is TRBV11-2, the J call TRBJ1-1; 9 nucleotides agree with TRBD1. CDR3 length equals 15 residues. Unmatched junction bases numbered 9, after V lost 5 bases and J lost 5 bases. In germline, CDR1 is SGHAT, CDR2 FQNNGV. In nucleotides, the CDR3 is TGTGCCAGCAGCCGACAAACAGGGGGCACTACTGAAGCTTTCTTT. It is translated as CASSRQTGGTTEAFF.

The rearrangement uses TRBV5-6 and TRBJ1-6; D is possibly TRBD1 (5 bases). The ends were cut back, 1 base at V and 6 bases at J, with 20 bases in the middle. The germline V gene encodes CDR1 SGHDT and CDR2 YYEEEE. The CDR3 is made up of 18 amino acids. The CDR3: CASSLRGTGPQGNSPLHF. DNA for the CDR3: TGTGCCAGCAGCTTGCGGGGGACTGGCCCCCAGGGTAATTCACCCCTCCACTTT.

The J gene is TRBJ1-1, the V gene TRBV5-1; 12 nucleotides match TRBD1. This CDR3 contains 16 residues. V shed 4 bases, J shed 7 bases, and the junction held 11 bases outside the gene matches. Germline CDR1 and CDR2: SGHRS and YFSETQ. The chain's CDR3 is CASSPGTGGPQDEAFF. CDR3 nucleotides: TGCGCCAGCAGCCCCGGGACAGGGGGCCCCCAAGATGAAGCTTTCTTT.

V gene TRBV3-1 (or the pseudogene TRBV3-2) combines with J gene TRBJ2-5; tentative D call: TRBD1 (5 bases). Germline V gives CDR1 LGHDT, CDR2 YNNKEL (reference sequence). The V end was cut by 4 bases, the J end by 0 bases, with 15 bases between. CDR3 length: 16 residues. CDR3 in DNA: TGTGCCAGCAGCCTAGAAGGGGCAGCCAACCAAGAGACCCAGTACTTC. Amino acids: CASSLEGAANQETQYF.

The rearrangement uses TRBV14 and TRBJ2-1, with D possibly matching TRBD2 (6 bases). V was shortened by 0 bases and J by 2 bases, with 11 bases between the two germline ends. Germline V gene data show CDR1 as SGHDN and CDR2 as FVKESK. The CDR3 length is 16 residues. CDR3: CASSQDSSGTYNEQFF. The CDR3 bases are TGTGCCAGCAGCCAAGATAGTAGCGGAACCTACAATGAGCAGTTCTTC.

The rearrangement uses TRBV2 and TRBJ1-1; D call uncertain. Trimming removed 8 bases at V and 0 bases at J, with 16 bases between. The length of the CDR3 is 15 residues. Germline V gene data show CDR1 as SNHLY and CDR2 as FYNNEI. CDR3 in DNA: TGTGCCAGCGCTCTCCGGGGTTTCATGAACACTGAAGCTTTCTTT. This translates into CASALRGFMNTEAFF. The full variable domain, its missing parts supplied by reference TRBV2 and TRBJ1-1, is EPEVTQTPSHQVTQMGQEVILRCVPISNHLYFYWYRQILGQKVEFLVSFYNNEISEKSEIFDDQFSVERPDGSNFTLKIRSTKLEDSAMYFCASALRGFMNTEAFFGQGTRLTVV.

This rearrangement joins TRBV28 to TRBJ2-5; TRBD2 aligns across 7 bases. The germline V gene has CDR1 MDHEN and CDR2 SYDVKM. The V and J ends lost 6 bases and 5 bases, in that order; junction bases with no gene match: 9. The CDR3 runs to 14 residues. CDR3 in amino acids: CASSSGGRAETQYF. Written as DNA, the CDR3 is TGTGCCAGCAGCAGTGGGGGGAGGGCGGAGACCCAGTACTTC. Using reference TRBV28 and TRBJ2-5 for the parts outside the CDR3, the full variable domain is DVKVTQSSRYLVKRTGEKVFLECVQDMDHENMFWYRQDPGLGLRLIYFSYDVKMKEKGDIPEGYSVSREKKERFSLILESASTNQTSMYLCASSSGGRAETQYFGPGTRLLVL.

This rearrangement joins TRBV30 to TRBJ1-2; D is ambiguous. The V and J ends lost 2 bases and 4 bases respectively, with 8 bases between them. Germline V gene lookup returns CDR1 GTSNPN and CDR2 SVGIG (reference sequence). This CDR3 is 12 amino acids long. As DNA, the CDR3 is TGTGCCTGGAGTATACGGAGCTATGGCTACACCTTC. Amino acid sequence: CAWSIRSYGYTF.

V is TRBV27 and J is TRBJ1-2; 8 nucleotides line up with TRBD1. Looked up from germline, CDR1 is MNHEY and CDR2 is SMNVEV (reference sequence). The CDR3 loop spans 14 amino acids. The junction had 6 bases not matched to a gene; V was cut back by 5 bases and J by 4 bases. DNA for the CDR3: TGTGCCAGCAGTCTAACAGGGGGATTCTATGGCTACACCTTC. Its protein product is CASSLTGGFYGYTF.

The chain is built from TRBV7-9 and TRBJ2-2; 12 nucleotides line up with TRBD2. This CDR3 contains 15 residues. Germline CDR1 reads SEHNR; CDR2 reads FQNEAQ (reference sequence). V was pared by 2 bases and J by 6 bases, with 1 base of the junction left unmatched. Here the CDR3 DNA reads TGTGCCAGCAGCTTACTAGCGGGAGGGTCCGGGGAGCTGTTTTTT. Amino acids: CASSLLAGGSGELFF.

The V call is TRBV7-9, the J call TRBJ1-2; D remains ambiguous. Deletions cut 3 bases from V and 4 bases from J, with 18 bases between. CDR1 and CDR2 from the germline V gene are SEHNR and FQNEAQ (reference sequence). This CDR3 spans 16 amino acids. The CDR3: CASSFWYSPIRYGYTF. DNA for the CDR3: TGTGCCAGCAGCTTTTGGTACTCACCTATTCGCTATGGCTACACCTTC.

This rearrangement joins TRBV24-1 to TRBJ2-1, with 12 positions matching TRBD1. The CDR3 sequence is 17 residues long. Germline lookup yields CDR1 KGHDR and CDR2 SFDVKD. V lost 3 bases and J lost 7; bases outside the gene matches: 9. CDR3 loop: CATSDQSGQGAHNEQFF. The DNA of the CDR3 is TGTGCCACCAGTGATCAATCGGGACAGGGGGCGCATAATGAGCAGTTCTTC.

A single count supports this clone. The rearrangement links TRBV2 to TRBJ1-1, with D maybe TRBD1 (5 bases). The CDR3 is 14 amino acids. Germline V lookup: CDR1 SNHLY, CDR2 FYNNEI. V lost 4 bases, J lost 0 bases, and 9 bases lay in between. Here the CDR3 DNA reads TGTGCCAGCAGTGGACAGCCAATGAACACTGAAGCTTTCTTT. As protein: CASSGQPMNTEAFF.

The genes are TRBV6-5 and TRBJ1-6, with 7 nucleotides matching TRBD1. Germline CDR1 MNHEY, CDR2 SVGAGI. J was trimmed by 10 bases and V by 2 bases; bases with no gene match: 11. This CDR3 spans 16 amino acids. CDR3 DNA sequence: TGTGCCAGCAGTTACCCTAACGACAGGGTAAACTCACCCCTCCACTTT. It encodes CASSYPNDRVNSPLHF.

This chain joins TRBV24-1 and TRBJ1-3; TRBD1 matches at 11 bases. Unmatched junction bases numbered 8, after V lost 3 bases and J lost 8 bases. CDR1 KGHDR and CDR2 SFDVKD come from the germline V gene. The CDR3 contains 16 residues. The CDR3 protein is CATSDPRRDRGDTIYF. The CDR3 region has the DNA TGTGCCACCAGTGATCCCAGAAGGGACAGGGGGGACACCATATATTTT.

This clone was seen a single time. The rearrangement joins TRBV9 to TRBJ2-7, with 12 bases that match TRBD2. The J segment lost 7 bases and the V segment lost 0 bases, leaving 11 bases of the junction unmatched. CDR1 SGDLS and CDR2 YYNGEE come from the germline V gene. The CDR3 covers 17 residues. In DNA, the CDR3 is TGTGCCAGCAGCGTAGGTCGGACTAGCGGGGATTCTTGGGAGCAGTACTTC. This translates into CASSVGRTSGDSWEQYF.

This clone has a single count. V gene TRBV28 combines with J gene TRBJ1-1, with 7 bases matching TRBD1. This CDR3 region has 15 residues. V lost 4 bases to trimming and J lost 5 bases; unmatched junction nucleotides: 10. Germline loops: CDR1 MDHEN, CDR2 SYDVKM. The CDR3 sequence is CASSSRDRDATEAFF. CDR3 DNA: TGTGCCAGCAGTTCCCGGGACAGAGATGCGACTGAAGCTTTCTTT.

The chain joins TRBV9 to TRBJ2-7; the match to TRBD1 covers 9 bases. The CDR3 is 14 amino acids. With V trimmed by 2 bases and J by 3 bases, 3 bases remained unmatched. Germline lookup yields CDR1 SGDLS and CDR2 YYNGEE. CDR3 region: CASSVAGQGYEQYF. CDR3 nucleotide sequence: TGTGCCAGCAGCGTGGCGGGACAGGGCTACGAGCAGTACTTC. The full variable domain, in which reference TRBV9 and TRBJ2-7 provide the parts outside the CDR3, is DSGVTQTPKHLITATGQRVTLRCSPRSGDLSVYWYQQSLDQGLQFLIQYYNGEERAKGNILERFSAQQFPDLHSELNLSSLELGDSALYFCASSVAGQGYEQYFGPGTRLTVT.

This sequence joins TRBV5-1 and TRBJ2-3; D is undetermined. Germline assignment: CDR1 SGHRS and CDR2 YFSETQ. The germline V and J ends were trimmed by 0 bases and 6 bases, with 14 bases remaining between them. The CDR3 is made up of 15 amino acids. CDR3 nucleotide sequence: TGCGCCAGCAGCTTGGATGCCCCTCAGCGTGATACGCAGTATTTT. The encoded protein is CASSLDAPQRDTQYF.